This T cell receptor (beta chain) was recovered during a study of T cell responses to AZD1222 COVID-19 vaccine (dated by TCRdb to about 2021). Concerning the study at large: A total of 233 trial participants underwent TCR sequencing, of whom some 210 received two doses of AZD1222 and about 26 received two doses of the MenACWY control vaccine. Trial participants were enrolled into age subgroups of 18-55, 56-69 and 70-plus years, which contained 148, 28 and 57 TCR-sequenced participants, respectively.

The CDR3 regions of human TCRbeta chains were analyzed by immunosequencing. As for the original processing: Repertoire TCRs were checked for matches against a reference library of SARS-CoV-2-specific TCRs that had been generated using the MIRA antigen-specificity platform. Breadth was defined as the fraction of unique TCRs that were SARS-CoV-2-associated, and depth was defined as the fraction of total T cells that were SARS-CoV-2-associated. Each spike-specific TCR was assigned to its reactive spike region and to a CD4 or CD8 class using the MIRA data. Log10-transformed breadth and depth values were compared by one-way ANOVA with Sidak's multiple comparisons tests. TCRdb took over this immuneACCESS table, retaining in-frame rearrangements with V and J assigned. Such tables are incomplete; in checked studies, under half of the missing clones stem from an unresolved V gene, and the remainder is unexplained. D and trimming were read from the DNA, whereas the V and J calls and clone size are those reported in that table. This sample gives fewer than 100,000 clones in total; around nine tenths of them show up just once. The top ten clones comprise 11% of the sample.

Points on this clone: Its antigen remains unidentified. It has no much larger one-base neighbor in the sample; base qualities were not kept.

The cysteine opens and the phenylalanine closes a CDR3 of 15 amino acids. The CDR3 DNA has 45 bases and is translated from base 1. Via the germline V gene, CDR1 is SGHTA and CDR2 FQGTGA. The trim is 5 bases for V and 2 bases for J, with a gap of 12 bases between the germline ends. General findings and caveats noted by the study authors: Conclusions about previously exposed vaccinees were limited because only six AZD1222 recipients were SARS-CoV-2 seropositive at baseline. In the small 56-69-year group, the increase in depth fell short of significance, most likely because of low power. A significant rise in spike-specific TCR breadth and depth was observed after two AZD1222 doses relative to day 0 and relative to MenACWY recipients. Nearly half of unique spike-specific TCRs reportedly recognized epitopes outside regions mutated in the B.1.351 and B.1.1.7 variants. The whole spike protein was spanned by vaccine-associated CD4 TCRs, and dominant responses were seen in regions 160-218 and 743-854. Participants were mostly white British and included more females than males, and it was suggested by the authors that clonal diversity may have been underestimated. Because no samples from the day 14 peak response were available, repertoires could be characterized only after the peak T cell response.

The time point label, read with the paper, signifies: about 28 days (+/-7) after the second vaccine dose. AZD1222 recipients given second doses at about 4 weeks or at about 12 weeks were pooled, since spike-specific TCR depth and breadth were not found to differ between the two schedules. Vaccinee samples came from UK trials COV001 and COV002, including a single-blind randomized controlled phase 2/3 trial of AZD1222 (ChAdOx1 nCoV-19) in healthy adults. For TCRbeta chain sequencing, PBMC samples from trial participants were taken at day 0 and at day 28 after the second dose. In this chain, TRBV7-3 is recombined with TRBJ2-2, with the D gene call left open. The sequenced sample was peripheral blood, obtained 28 days after the second AZD1222 dose. This sequence was found in an adult who received the AZD1222 COVID-19 vaccine. The nucleotides are TGTGCCAGCAGCCCCGCCAAGGGAAACACCGGGGAGCTGTTTTTT. Its product reads: CASSPAKGNTGELFF.